The source of this TCR beta chain is a study of cytomegalovirus exposure and HLA in healthy donors. Regarding the study as a whole: In a later analysis, productive TCRs from donors in an Asian-associated ancestry cluster reportedly carried fewer N-insertions than the cohort mean.

Per germline, CDR1 SGDLS and CDR2 YYNGEE. Trimming took 1 base from V and 7 from J, leaving 11 bases between them. The length of the CDR3 is 14 residues. This clone has just one count. The antigen remains undetermined. This PCR relied on a set of 60 Vbeta primers and 13 Jbeta primers. Assay used: immunoSEQ multiplex PCR; TCRdb lists only in-frame clones, some missing. The repertoire has over 150,000 clones, around 84% of them found once; the top ten carry more than 0.95%. Input material: PBMCs. The clonotype comes from a girl aged 2-10 years in good health and CMV-seropositive. J is TRBJ2-2 and V is TRBV9, with D possibly matching TRBD1 (6 bases). CDR3 in amino acids: CASSVQGLGGELFF. CDR3 DNA sequence: TGTGCCAGCAGCGTACAGGGGTTGGGCGGGGAGCTGTTTTTT.